This passage covers 27 T cell receptor beta chains from one sample sequenced in a study of T cell repertoires in cytomegalovirus infection (dated by TCRdb to the late 2010s). These TCRs' antigens remain unknown. In light of the paper, this sample's treatment or condition label describes: in vitro stimulation with specific CMV peptide epitopes to enrich CMV-specific T cells. Sequencing relied on an Illumina HiSeq 1500. TCRdb passed the public sequencing reads through fastp at Q25 and MiXCR, retaining productive beta sequences. Records with the same CDR3 protein are collapsed into one entry carrying the most frequent genes and DNA. A total of about 360,000 distinct CDR3 sequences appear in this sample, about 35% of them only once. Of the sample, approximately 15% falls within the top ten clones. This material consisted of cultured PBMCs, taken from culture after CMV antigen stimulation. The receptor source for this set is a human donor in good health (CMV status not recorded). Some clones in this sample may be carry-over from other donors' samples.

The rearrangement joins TRBV4-1 to TRBJ2-2; the D gene is possibly TRBD1 (6 bases). Trimming left V 0 bases short and J 7 bases short, with 15 bases between. The germline gives CDR1 MGHRA, CDR2 YSYEKL. CDR3 length equals 16 residues. The CDR3 spells CASSQEVQGTGGELFF. CDR3 coding DNA: TGCGCCAGCAGCCAAGAAGTTCAGGGGACCGGCGGGGAGCTGTTTTTT.

The rearrangement joins TRBV2 to TRBJ2-3; weak D call: TRBD2 (5 bases). This CDR3 has 19 amino acids. V lost 3 bases and J lost 2, with 24 bases in between. CDR1 SNHLY and CDR2 FYNNEI come from the germline V gene. Here the CDR3 reads CASSDPKVPQSGTTDTQYF. The CDR3 coding sequence is TGTGCCAGCAGTGATCCCAAAGTCCCGCAAAGCGGAACCACAGATACGCAGTATTTT.

The J gene is TRBJ1-6, the V gene TRBV7-3; D gene ambiguous. The germline V and J ends were trimmed by 5 bases and 6 bases, with 11 bases remaining between them. CDR1 and CDR2 (germline): SGHTA, FQGTGA. This CDR3 contains 14 residues. The CDR3 region has the DNA TGTGCCAGCAGCCGGGCGGCCGTTAATTCACCCCTCCACTTT. Protein: CASSRAAVNSPLHF.

The rearrangement joins TRBV7-1 to TRBJ2-3; weak D call: TRBD2 (5 bases). TRBV7-1 is designated an ORF whose function remains uncertain. There are 16 residues in the CDR3. V lost 5 bases and J lost 0, with 15 bases in between. Here the CDR3 DNA reads TGTGCCAGCAGCCCACCGGGGTCCATTAGCACAGATACGCAGTATTTT. Translating it yields CASSPPGSISTDTQYF.

The rearrangement uses TRBV20-1 and TRBJ1-1; D is unclear. CDR1 is DFQATT, CDR2 SNEGSKA, per germline (reference sequence). Trimming removed 3 bases at V and 5 bases at J, with 16 bases between. The CDR3 is 14 amino acids. DNA of the CDR3: TGCAGTGCTAGCTTCGCAGGCCGGAGGACTGAAGCTTTCTTT. It codes for CSASFAGRRTEAFF.

The chain carries TRBV5-1 and TRBJ2-3, with D possibly matching TRBD2 (5 bases). The ends were cut back, 3 bases at V and 4 bases at J, with 15 bases in the middle. Germline CDR1 SGHRS, CDR2 YFSETQ. The CDR3 runs to 15 residues. CDR3 amino acids: CASSSQRSGADTQYF. The CDR3 nucleotides read TGCGCCAGCAGCTCCCAGCGGAGTGGGGCAGATACGCAGTATTTT.

This clonotype was seen many times. The chain employs TRBV7-2 and TRBJ2-1; D unresolved. This CDR3 region has 12 residues. Germline V lookup: CDR1 SGHTA, CDR2 FQGNSA. V was pared by 4 bases and J by 15 bases, with 16 bases between. CDR3 DNA: TGTGCCAGCAGCTCAGAGTTCCAGCCCCCGTTCTTC. This sequence encodes CASSSEFQPPFF. The complete variable domain, with remaining parts taken from reference TRBV7-2 and TRBJ2-1, reads GAGVSQSPSNKVTEKGKDVELRCDPISGHTALYWYRQSLGQGLEFLIYFQGNSAPDKSGLPSDRFSAERTGGSVSTLTIQRTQQEDSAVYLCASSSEFQPPFFGPGTRLTVL.

The chain carries TRBV29-1 and TRBJ2-7; the D gene is possibly TRBD2 (6 bases). The V end lost 6 bases, the J end lost 4 bases, and 19 bases lay between the germline ends. The CDR3 is made up of 14 amino acids. In germline, CDR1 is SQVTM, CDR2 ANQGSEA. In DNA, the CDR3 is TGCAGCGTCCTTGGAGGGGCTCTCGGGTACGAGCAGTACTTC. This encodes CSVLGGALGYEQYF.

The sample holds many counts of this clonotype. The rearrangement links TRBV7-2 to TRBJ1-4; no definite D call. This CDR3 spans 15 amino acids. Trimming left V 3 bases short and J 0 bases short, with 8 bases between. Germline V gene lookup returns CDR1 SGHTA and CDR2 FQGNSA. The CDR3 bases are TGTGCCAGCAGCTTTCAAGAAGCAACTAATGAAAAACTGTTTTTT. Its translation is CASSFQEATNEKLFF.

The chain carries TRBV29-1 and TRBJ2-3; TRBD2 matches at 7 bases. V lost 7 bases, J lost 6 bases, and 1 base stayed unmatched. Germline values: CDR1 SQVTM, CDR2 ANQGSEA. The CDR3 sequence is 10 residues long. The CDR3 region is CSGGGDTQYF. DNA of the CDR3: TGCAGCGGGGGGGGGGATACGCAGTATTTT.

The chain recombines TRBV6-5 with TRBJ2-5, with TRBD2 matching 10 bases. The V segment lost 2 bases and the J segment 1 base; nucleotides outside the gene matches: 10. CDR3 length: 18 amino acids. Per the germline V gene, CDR1 is MNHEY and CDR2 is SVGAGI. The CDR3 reads CASSYGSGLADFQETQYF. The DNA for the CDR3 is TGTGCCAGCAGTTACGGTTCTGGACTAGCGGACTTCCAAGAGACCCAGTACTTC.

The chain links TRBV7-9 to TRBJ2-5; D not certain. The V gene lost 1 base and the J gene lost 5 bases, with 8 bases spanning the gap. The CDR3 extends over 13 amino acids. Germline V lookup: CDR1 SEHNR, CDR2 FQNEAQ (reference sequence). The CDR3 bases are TGTGCCAGCAGCTTAGGCGCCCGTGAGACCCAGTACTTC. Translation gives CASSLGARETQYF.

The J gene is TRBJ2-1, the V gene TRBV20-1, with D tentatively TRBD2 (6 bases). The CDR3 sequence is 16 residues long. V shed 5 bases and J shed 1 base, with 18 bases lying between them. CDR1 DFQATT and CDR2 SNEGSKA come from the germline V gene (reference sequence). This CDR3 is CSAPTTGEKSYNEQFF. The CDR3 DNA sequence: TGCAGTGCTCCTACCACGGGGGAGAAGTCCTACAATGAGCAGTTCTTC.

This clonotype was recorded many times. This chain joins TRBV12-3 or TRBV12-4 and TRBJ1-5; weak D call: TRBD1 (5 bases). The V end lost 3 bases, the J end lost 0 bases, and 9 bases lay between the germline ends. CDR3 length equals 15 residues. CDR3 region: CASSFGTLSNQPQHF. The CDR3 nucleotides are TGTGCCAGCAGTTTCGGGACCCTTAGCAATCAGCCCCAGCATTTT.

This rearrangement joins TRBV12-3 or TRBV12-4 to TRBJ1-5, with 7 bases matching TRBD1. Trimming cost V 8 bases and J 5 bases; bases outside gene matches: 9. The CDR3 covers 14 residues. CDR3 sequence: CASLSGTADQPQHF. The DNA of the CDR3 is TGTGCCAGCCTCTCCGGGACAGCTGATCAGCCCCAGCATTTT.

The CDR3 DNA sequence: TGCGCCAGCAGTCAAGGATCTAGGGGGCACTACGAGCAGTACGTC. It specifies CASSQGSRGHYEQYV. The V call is TRBV23-1, the J call TRBJ2-7; TRBD1 aligns across 7 bases. TRBV23-1 falls under the ORF class, with uncertain function. The ends lost 2 bases at V and 3 bases at J; junction bases unmatched: 7. The CDR3 sequence is 15 residues long.

This chain uses TRBV7-2 with TRBJ1-2, with D maybe TRBD1 (5 bases). The CDR3 is 14 amino acids. Germline V gives CDR1 SGHTA, CDR2 FQGNSA. Deletions cut 6 bases from V and 3 bases from J, with 14 bases between. CDR3 sequence reads: CASRLAGIDYGYTF. DNA of the CDR3: TGTGCCAGCAGGCTTGCAGGGATCGACTATGGCTACACCTTC.

The V and J genes are TRBV6-1 and TRBJ2-1, with TRBD1 identical over 7 bases. This CDR3 is 16 amino acids long. Losses at the gene ends were 5 bases for V and 0 bases for J; bases not matched to a gene: 7. Germline V gene data show CDR1 as MNHNS and CDR2 as SASEGT. The CDR3, as DNA: TGTGCCAGCAGTCGGGACAGACCCAGCTCCTACAATGAGCAGTTCTTC. This translates into CASSRDRPSSYNEQFF.

V gene TRBV11-2 combines with J gene TRBJ1-4; D is perhaps TRBD1 (6 bases). The V end lost 5 bases, the J end lost 0 bases, and 10 bases lay between the germline ends. CDR1 and CDR2 from the germline V gene are SGHAT and FQNNGV. CDR3 length: 15 residues. CDR3 sequence reads: CASSRTGPTNEKLFF. CDR3 bases: TGTGCCAGCAGCCGAACAGGGCCAACTAATGAAAAACTGTTTTTT.

This clonotype was counted only a few times. The chain recombines TRBV6-6 with TRBJ1-1; a weak D match, TRBD1 (5 bases). V lost 6 bases to trimming and J lost 2 bases, with 13 bases between them. CDR3 length: 14 residues. Germline V gives CDR1 MNHNY, CDR2 SVGAGI (reference sequence). CDR3 protein: CASRWGNRNTEAFF. CDR3 coding DNA: TGTGCCAGCAGGTGGGGCAACAGAAACACTGAAGCTTTCTTT.

The rearrangement joins TRBV7-6 to TRBJ2-7; 8 bases are a match to TRBD2. The germline gives CDR1 SGHVS, CDR2 FNYEAQ. The V gene end was trimmed by 5 bases and the J gene end by 2 bases; junction bases not matched to a gene: 5. The CDR3 contains 14 residues. DNA for the CDR3: TGTGCCAGCAGCCCGGGACTAGTACCCTACGAGCAGTACTTC. It is translated as CASSPGLVPYEQYF.

This clonotype was seen only once. The chain is built from TRBV28 and TRBJ2-1, with 8 bases fitting TRBD2. The CDR3 spans 15 residues. Germline CDR1 reads MDHEN; CDR2 reads SYDVKM. J gave up 9 bases and V 5 bases, and 12 bases lay outside the gene matches. CDR3 in DNA: TGTGCCAGCAGTCACCAGGGACTAGTCAGCTTTGAGCAGTTCTTC. It is translated as CASSHQGLVSFEQFF.

Comments on this clonotype: This may arise from a read error, as a much more abundant clone is one base away. The gene calls are TRBV7-2 and TRBJ2-1, with 14 bases lining up with TRBD2. Looked up from germline, CDR1 is SGHTA and CDR2 is FQGNSA. The CDR3 runs to 16 residues. The CDR3 is CPSSSGLAGAYNEQFF. CDR3 DNA sequence: TGTCCCAGCAGCTCGGGACTAGCGGGAGCCTACAATGAGCAGTTCTTC. The full variable domain, its missing parts supplied by reference TRBV7-2 and TRBJ2-1, is GAGVSQSPSNKVTEKGKDVELRCDPISGHTALYWYRQSLGQGLEFLIYFQGNSAPDKSGLPSDRFSAERTGGSVSTLTIQRTQQEDSAVYLCPSSSGLAGAYNEQFFGPGTRLTVL.

This clonotype showed up just a few times. The rearrangement joins TRBV7-2 to TRBJ1-1, with a possible D match to TRBD1 (5 bases). Germline V gene data show CDR1 as SGHTA and CDR2 as FQGNSA. CDR3 length equals 14 residues. V gave up 2 bases and J gave up 10 bases, with 17 bases separating them. The CDR3 nucleotides read TGTGCCAGCAGCTTAAACAGCGGGGCGTGGGTAGCTTTCTTT. It translates to CASSLNSGAWVAFF.

V is TRBV12-3 or TRBV12-4 and J is TRBJ1-3; a possible D gene is TRBD1 (6 bases). Trimming left V 4 bases short and J 4 bases short, with 8 bases between. The CDR3 runs to 13 residues. The CDR3 here is CASSSDSGNTIYF. CDR3 bases: TGTGCCAGCAGTTCGGACAGCGGAAACACCATATATTTT.

The V call is TRBV24-1, the J call TRBJ2-5; 8 bases fit TRBD2. Germline loops: CDR1 KGHDR, CDR2 SFDVKD. The CDR3 has 14 amino acids. Unmatched junction bases numbered 2, after V lost 1 base and J lost 5 bases. CDR3 DNA sequence: TGTGCCACCAGTGATTTAGCGGGGGCCGAGACCCAGTACTTC. Its protein product is CATSDLAGAETQYF.

The table lists this clonotype with many counts. CDR3 DNA sequence: TGTGCCAGCAGTTCCACGGGACAGGGTAGGACTGAAGCTTTCTTT. This translates into CASSSTGQGRTEAFF. The V call is TRBV28, the J call TRBJ1-1, with 9 bases that match TRBD1. Trimming removed 4 bases from V and 5 bases from J; junction bases left unmatched: 8. This CDR3 is 15 amino acids long. Germline V gene lookup returns CDR1 MDHEN and CDR2 SYDVKM.